Listed below are T cell receptor beta chains from one sample, sequenced in a study of CD8+CD57+ T cells in acquired aplastic anemia. TCRdb itself ran the reads through MiXCR, one entry per CDR3 protein. The sample consists of about 110,000 distinct CDR3 sequences, under 60% of them appearing once. What was sequenced was sorted CD4+, CD8+, or CD8+CD57+ T cells (not recorded which) from PBMCs. Receptor source: a human donor in good health, serving as a control. CDR3s include the opening cysteine and the closing phenylalanine or tryptophan. A D gene is named only where the DNA matches it firmly. The size entry is marked missing in some rows and otherwise reads once, few, many or a size class.

d_call: NA
j_call: TRBJ1-1
clone_size: NA
v_call: TRBV19
cdr3_nt: TGTGCCAGTAGAGAGGGACCGATGAACACTGAAGCTTTCTTT
cdr3_aa: CASREGPMNTEAFF

d_call: NA
j_call: TRBJ1-2
clone_size: NA
v_call: TRBV14
cdr3_nt: TGTGCCAGCAGCCAAGGTCTGGGACACGGACCTAACTATGGCTACACCTTC
cdr3_aa: CASSQGLGHGPNYGYTF

d_call: NA
j_call: TRBJ2-7
clone_size: few
v_call: TRBV7-6
cdr3_nt: TGTGCCAGCAGCTTAGCAGGGGCCGAGCAGTACTTC
cdr3_aa: CASSLAGAEQYF

d_call: NA
j_call: TRBJ1-6
clone_size: NA
v_call: TRBV2
cdr3_nt: TGTGCCAGCAGCGAGGCTAGCGGGGGGTCTAATTCACCCCTCCACTTT
cdr3_aa: CASSEASGGSNSPLHF

d_call: TRBD2
j_call: TRBJ2-3
clone_size: many
v_call: TRBV11-2
cdr3_nt: TGTGCCAGCAGCCAAAGGGGACTAGCGCAGTATTTT
cdr3_aa: CASSQRGLAQYF

d_call: TRBD1
j_call: TRBJ2-1
clone_size: many
v_call: TRBV10-1
cdr3_nt: TGCGCCAGCAGTGAGTCGGAACAGGGGATAATCTACAATGAGCAGTTCTTC
cdr3_aa: CASSESEQGIIYNEQFF

d_call: TRBD1
j_call: TRBJ1-2
clone_size: many
v_call: TRBV5-1
cdr3_nt: TGCGCCAGCAGAATACTTTGGCGGAAAGGGGGCGCTTACTATGGCTACACCTTC
cdr3_aa: CASRILWRKGGAYYGYTF

d_call: NA
j_call: TRBJ1-1
clone_size: few
v_call: TRBV11-3
cdr3_nt: TGTGCCAGCAGCTTAGGGGGGGGGGCTGAAGCTTTCTTT
cdr3_aa: CASSLGGGAEAFF

d_call: TRBD1
j_call: TRBJ2-7
clone_size: NA
v_call: TRBV25-1
cdr3_nt: TGTGCCAGCAGTAGGGGACAGCCATCCCCCTACGAGCGGTACTTC
cdr3_aa: CASSRGQPSPYERYF

d_call: TRBD1
j_call: TRBJ1-1
clone_size: NA
v_call: TRBV2
cdr3_nt: TGTGCCAGCAGTGATCGGACAGGGTGGGGTGAAGCTTTCTTT
cdr3_aa: CASSDRTGWGEAFF

d_call: NA
j_call: TRBJ2-7
clone_size: many
v_call: TRBV27
cdr3_nt: TGTGCCAGCAGGCCGACAGGATCCTACGAGCAGTACTTC
cdr3_aa: CASRPTGSYEQYF

d_call: NA
j_call: TRBJ1-6
clone_size: NA
v_call: TRBV10-2
cdr3_nt: TGCGCCAGCGCAAAGAACAGGGCAGAATGGGGTTCACCCCTCCACTTT
cdr3_aa: CASAKNRAEWGSPLHF

d_call: NA
j_call: TRBJ1-1
clone_size: many
v_call: TRBV27
cdr3_nt: TGTGCCAGCAGGCTCAGGGGAATGAACACTGAAGCTTTCTTT
cdr3_aa: CASRLRGMNTEAFF

d_call: TRBD1
j_call: TRBJ2-7
clone_size: NA
v_call: TRBV5-4
cdr3_nt: TGTGCCAGCAGCTTGGGTGATGCAGGGACAGGGGCCTACGAGCAGTACTTC
cdr3_aa: CASSLGDAGTGAYEQYF

d_call: NA
j_call: TRBJ2-7
clone_size: many
v_call: TRBV27
cdr3_nt: TGTGCCAGCAGTCCGCGAAATCAGGGTGTATTCTACGAGCAGTACTTC
cdr3_aa: CASSPRNQGVFYEQYF

d_call: NA
j_call: TRBJ1-5
clone_size: many
v_call: TRBV24-1
cdr3_nt: TGTGCCACCCAAGAAGGACACAGCAATCAGCCCCAGCATTTT
cdr3_aa: CATQEGHSNQPQHF

d_call: NA
j_call: TRBJ2-1
clone_size: NA
v_call: TRBV3-1
cdr3_nt: TGTGCCAGCAGTCACAGGGCAGGCGAGCAGTTCTTC
cdr3_aa: CASSHRAGEQFF

d_call: TRBD2
j_call: TRBJ2-3
clone_size: NA
v_call: TRBV25-1
cdr3_nt: TGTGCCAGCAGTGCGTCTAGCGGGGAAGGCACAGATACGCAGTATTTT
cdr3_aa: CASSASSGEGTDTQYF

d_call: NA
j_call: TRBJ1-1
clone_size: many
v_call: TRBV25-1
cdr3_nt: TGTGCCAGCAGCTGGGGGGGGCATACTGAAGCTTTCTTT
cdr3_aa: CASSWGGHTEAFF

d_call: TRBD2
j_call: TRBJ2-7
clone_size: many
v_call: TRBV4-1
cdr3_nt: TGCGCCAGCAGCCAAGTCGGCCTAGCGGGCTACGAGCAGTACTTC
cdr3_aa: CASSQVGLAGYEQYF

d_call: TRBD2
j_call: TRBJ2-3
clone_size: few
v_call: TRBV24-1
cdr3_nt: TGTGCCACCAGTGATGGGACTAGCGTTGATACGCAGTATTTT
cdr3_aa: CATSDGTSVDTQYF

d_call: NA
j_call: TRBJ2-1
clone_size: many
v_call: TRBV5-1
cdr3_nt: TGCGCCAGCAGTCCCGAAAACAATGAGCAGTTCTTC
cdr3_aa: CASSPENNEQFF

d_call: NA
j_call: TRBJ1-5
clone_size: many
v_call: TRBV4-1
cdr3_nt: TGCGCCAGCAGCCAGGAGGGAAACAATCAGCCCCAGCATTTT
cdr3_aa: CASSQEGNNQPQHF

d_call: NA
j_call: TRBJ2-7
clone_size: NA
v_call: TRBV20-1
cdr3_nt: TGCAGTGCTGGTGGACAGAGCTCCTACGAGCAGTACTTC
cdr3_aa: CSAGGQSSYEQYF

d_call: NA
j_call: TRBJ2-7
clone_size: NA
v_call: TRBV15
cdr3_nt: TGTGCCACCAGCAGAGACAGTCCATACGAGCAGTACTTC
cdr3_aa: CATSRDSPYEQYF

d_call: NA
j_call: TRBJ1-6
clone_size: NA
v_call: TRBV9
cdr3_nt: TGTGCCAGCAGCGTAAGGAATTCACCCCTCCACTTT
cdr3_aa: CASSVRNSPLHF

d_call: TRBD1
j_call: TRBJ2-5
clone_size: NA
v_call: TRBV5-6
cdr3_nt: TGTGCCAGCAGCTCTCCGGGACAGCAAGAGACCCAGTACTTC
cdr3_aa: CASSSPGQQETQYF

d_call: NA
j_call: TRBJ1-2
clone_size: NA
v_call: TRBV5-1
cdr3_nt: TGCGTCAGCAGCTTGACGATTACACAGTACTGTGGCTACACCTTC
cdr3_aa: CVSSLTITQYCGYTF

d_call: TRBD1
j_call: TRBJ1-5
clone_size: NA
v_call: TRBV20-1
cdr3_nt: TGCAGTGCTAGAGTTACCGGACAGGTTTTTAATCAGCCCCAGCATTTT
cdr3_aa: CSARVTGQVFNQPQHF

d_call: NA
j_call: TRBJ1-5
clone_size: once
v_call: TRBV10-2
cdr3_nt: TGCGCCAGCAGTGATTACAGGTATCAGCCCCAGCATTTT
cdr3_aa: CASSDYRYQPQHF

d_call: NA
j_call: TRBJ2-7
clone_size: NA
v_call: TRBV7-9
cdr3_nt: TGTGCCAGTAGTATGGCCGACTGGTCCTACGAGCAGTACTTC
cdr3_aa: CASSMADWSYEQYF

d_call: NA
j_call: TRBJ1-2
clone_size: NA
v_call: TRBV5-5
cdr3_nt: TGCGCCAGCAGCGCAGACGGGGGAACCTACAATGGCTACACCTTC
cdr3_aa: CASSADGGTYNGYTF

d_call: NA
j_call: TRBJ1-1
clone_size: many
v_call: TRBV20-1
cdr3_nt: TGCAGTGCTAGTGTGGGGGAGGGGGAAGCTTTCTTT
cdr3_aa: CSASVGEGEAFF

d_call: NA
j_call: TRBJ2-5
clone_size: few
v_call: TRBV7-9
cdr3_nt: TGTGCCAGCAGCGGAAGGACGGCGTCGTACCAAGAGACCCAGTACTTC
cdr3_aa: CASSGRTASYQETQYF

d_call: NA
j_call: TRBJ1-1
clone_size: many
v_call: TRBV4-3
cdr3_nt: TGCGCCAGCAGCCAAGTTGTCAACACTGAAGCTTTCTTT
cdr3_aa: CASSQVVNTEAFF

d_call: NA
j_call: TRBJ2-7
clone_size: many
v_call: TRBV7-2
cdr3_nt: TGTGCCAGCAGCTTAGGCAATACCTACGAGCAGTACTTC
cdr3_aa: CASSLGNTYEQYF

d_call: NA
j_call: TRBJ1-2
clone_size: NA
v_call: TRBV5-5
cdr3_nt: TGTGCCAGCAGCTTAGGCGGAAAATATGGCTACACCTTC
cdr3_aa: CASSLGGKYGYTF

d_call: NA
j_call: TRBJ1-1
clone_size: NA
v_call: TRBV4-1
cdr3_nt: TGCGCCAGCCGCGGGCGGACAGTCAACACTGAAGCTTTCTTT
cdr3_aa: CASRGRTVNTEAFF

d_call: NA
j_call: TRBJ2-7
clone_size: NA
v_call: TRBV7-2
cdr3_nt: TGTGCCAGCCTCGGGGGTGTGAACTACGAGCAGTACTTC
cdr3_aa: CASLGGVNYEQYF

d_call: NA
j_call: TRBJ1-5
clone_size: NA
v_call: TRBV4-2
cdr3_nt: TGTGCCAGCAGCCAAGAGGGGAGTTATAGCAATCAGCCCCAGCATTTT
cdr3_aa: CASSQEGSYSNQPQHF

d_call: NA
j_call: TRBJ2-2
clone_size: many
v_call: TRBV13
cdr3_nt: TGTGCCAGCAGCTTCTCGAACACCGGGGAGCTGTTTTTT
cdr3_aa: CASSFSNTGELFF

d_call: NA
j_call: TRBJ1-1
clone_size: many
v_call: TRBV29-1
cdr3_nt: TGCAGCGTCGAAGGGTTTCTTGGGAACACTGAAGCTTTCTTT
cdr3_aa: CSVEGFLGNTEAFF

d_call: NA
j_call: TRBJ1-5
clone_size: many
v_call: TRBV2
cdr3_nt: TGTGCCAGCAGTGAAGGCTTAGGGTCCCATCAGCCCCAGCATTTT
cdr3_aa: CASSEGLGSHQPQHF

d_call: TRBD2
j_call: TRBJ2-1
clone_size: few
v_call: TRBV11-2
cdr3_nt: TGTGCCAGCAGCCCCCCGGGACTAGCGGCCTCGAAGCAGTTCTTC
cdr3_aa: CASSPPGLAASKQFF

d_call: NA
j_call: TRBJ1-6
clone_size: NA
v_call: TRBV15
cdr3_nt: TGTGCCGCCAGCAGAGAGGGGGAATTGGATAATTCACCCCTCCACTTT
cdr3_aa: CAASREGELDNSPLHF

d_call: NA
j_call: TRBJ2-1
clone_size: many
v_call: TRBV15
cdr3_nt: TGTGCCACCAGCGGCCTCGGCGGTGAGCAGTTCTTC
cdr3_aa: CATSGLGGEQFF

d_call: NA
j_call: TRBJ1-2
clone_size: few
v_call: TRBV7-8
cdr3_nt: TGTGCCAGCAGCCCCCGACAAGACTATGGCTACACCTTC
cdr3_aa: CASSPRQDYGYTF

d_call: NA
j_call: TRBJ2-1
clone_size: NA
v_call: TRBV24-1
cdr3_nt: TGTGCCACCAGTGATTTTGGGGGGGCGTCCTACAATGAGCAGTTCTTC
cdr3_aa: CATSDFGGASYNEQFF

d_call: TRBD2
j_call: TRBJ2-3
clone_size: NA
v_call: TRBV20-1
cdr3_nt: TGCAGTGCTAGTAAGACTAGCGGGAGGGCCAAAGATACGCAGTATTTT
cdr3_aa: CSASKTSGRAKDTQYF